This is a list of T cell receptor beta chains from one sample in a study of shared T cell receptors in the human thymus. TCRdb's copy holds only in-frame clones and misses some; the assay was immunoSEQ multiplex PCR. The table shows approximately 580,000 clones, with more than 75% occurring only once. This same sample was also taken into another study, of human thymus T cells.

Material for sequencing was thymocytes. The receptors here all came from a boy younger than two with a congenital heart defect. Each CDR3 is given with its conserved first and last residue. The D gene is left open where the match is weak. A row's size may be missing; if present it is once, few, many or a size class.

TRBJ2-7 TRBD2 . TRBV18 TGTGCCAGCTCACCCCCGGGACTAGCAAACGAGCAGTACTTC CASSPPGLANEQYF
TRBJ2-5 TRBD1 . TRBV9 TGTGCCAGCAGCCCTCACAGGGGGCTGCCTCGGGAGACCCAGTACTTC CASSPHRGLPRETQYF
TRBJ1-4 . . TRBV10-1 TGCGCCAGCAGTGAGGGTGTCAGGGATAATGAAAAACTGTTTTTT CASSEGVRDNEKLFF
TRBJ2-1 TRBD1 . TRBV15 TGTGCCACCAGCAGAGGACCGGGACAGAACAATGAGCAGTTCTTC CATSRGPGQNNEQFF
TRBJ1-2 . . TRBV5-4 TGTGCCAGCAGCTTAGGGGGAAAGGGCTCCTATGGCTACACCTTC CASSLGGKGSYGYTF
TRBJ1-1 . . TRBV6-1 TGTGCCAGCAGTGCAAAACTTATCAAGCTGAACACTGAAGCTTTCTTT CASSAKLIKLNTEAFF
TRBJ1-2 . . TRBV5-8 TGTGCCAGCAGCAACAGGCGGGGCCGTGGCTACACCTTC CASSNRRGRGYTF
TRBJ2-7 . . TRBV23-1 TGCGCCAGCAGAGATAGCTACGAGCAGTACTTC CASRDSYEQYF
TRBJ2-3 . . TRBV7-2 TGTGCCAGCAGCTCCCCTCTGGGGGGAGTTCCTAGCACAGATACGCAGTATTTT CASSSPLGGVPSTDTQYF
TRBJ2-1 TRBD1 . TRBV30 TGTGCCTGGAGTGAGTGTAGGGACAGGTCATCTGAGCAGTTCTTC CAWSECRDRSSEQFF
TRBJ1-2 . . TRBV12-1 TGTGCCAGCAGCTTTGCGTGGGCTATCTATGGCTACACCTTC CASSFAWAIYGYTF
TRBJ2-3 TRBD2 once TRBV5-1 TGCGCCAGCAGCTTGTGCCCCGGACTAGCGGGAGGGTTTGGAGACACAGATACGCAGTATTTT CASSLCPGLAGGFGDTDTQYF
TRBJ2-3 . . TRBV4-3 TGCGCCAGCAGCCCACGAGGGGAGCGGGCAGATACGCAGTATTTT CASSPRGERADTQYF
TRBJ1-2 TRBD1 . TRBV2 TGTGCCAGCAGTGACACACTTATCGGGACAGTTCCTGGCTACACCTTC CASSDTLIGTVPGYTF
TRBJ2-2 TRBD2 . TRBV5-4 TGTGCCAGCAGCTCAGGGACTAGTGGCGCCGGGGAGCTGTTTTTT CASSSGTSGAGELFF
TRBJ2-1 TRBD2 . TRBV7-9 TGTGCCAGCAGCCTCCGGGACTACAGCTCCTACAATGAGCAGTTCTTC CASSLRDYSSYNEQFF
TRBJ2-1 TRBD2 . TRBV11-2 TGTGCCAGCAGCCCCGGGACTAGCGGGGGGGATGAGCAGTTCTTC CASSPGTSGGDEQFF
TRBJ2-3 . . TRBV27 TGTGCCAGCAGTCCCCGGTCAGATACGCAGTATTTT CASSPRSDTQYF
TRBJ2-1 . . TRBV5-4 TGTGCCAGCAGCTTGGGGTCTGTACGGAATGAGCAGTTCTTC CASSLGSVRNEQFF
TRBJ2-5 TRBD2 . TRBV7-4 TGTGCCAGCAGCTCCGGACTAGCGGGAGTAGGGACCCAGTACTTC CASSSGLAGVGTQYF
TRBJ2-6 . . TRBV28 TGTGCCAGCAGTTTCCCGACAGTCTCTGGGGCCAACGTCCTGACTTTC CASSFPTVSGANVLTF
TRBJ1-2 TRBD1 . TRBV30 TGTGCCTGGACTCTAGACCTAGGGGGCGCGGACTTTGGCTACACCTTC CAWTLDLGGADFGYTF
TRBJ2-2 TRBD1 . TRBV7-9 TGTGCCAGCAGGCGGCCCGACAGGGGGCAAAGCGGGAGCCCCGGGGAGCTGTTTTTT CASRRPDRGQSGSPGELFF
TRBJ2-7 TRBD1 . TRBV28 TGTGCCAGCAGTTCAGGACAGGGAAGACCCTACGAGCAGTACTTC CASSSGQGRPYEQYF
TRBJ1-5 TRBD1 . TRBV13 TGTGCCAGCAGCTTTGGGACAGGGGAAAATCAGCCCCAGCATTTT CASSFGTGENQPQHF
TRBJ2-1 . . TRBV30 TGTGCCTGGAGGGAGGGTGGGCTTATAGAGCCGTGGCAGTTCTTC CAWREGGLIEPWQFF
TRBJ2-2 TRBD2 . TRBV5-1 TGCGCCAGCAGCTTGCCGAGCGGGAGGGCCGGAACCGGGGAGCTGTTTTTT CASSLPSGRAGTGELFF
TRBJ2-5 TRBD1 . TRBV18 TGTGCCAGCTCACCACGCCTGCAGGCTTGGGGACAGGGTGGAGAGACCCAGTACTTC CASSPRLQAWGQGGETQYF
TRBJ2-3 . once TRBV7-8 TGTGCCAGCAGCCCCAGCCCGGAGGTTTACACCCATACGCAGTATTTT CASSPSPEVYTHTQYF
TRBJ1-4 . . TRBV11-2 TGTGCCAGCAGCTTAGCAGGGAGGGGAACTAATGAAAAACTGTTTTTT CASSLAGRGTNEKLFF
TRBJ2-3 TRBD2 . TRBV11-1 TGTGCCAGCAGCCGTCGGACTAGCGGGAGGGCCAGGGGAGATACGCAGTATTTT CASSRRTSGRARGDTQYF
TRBJ2-7 TRBD2 few TRBV18 TGTGCCAGCTCACCACTTCTAGCGGAATCCTACGAGCAGTACTTC CASSPLLAESYEQYF
TRBJ1-2 . . TRBV15 TGTGCCACCAGCAGTGTATGGGGCAAACCCCGGAACTATGGCTACACCTTC CATSSVWGKPRNYGYTF
TRBJ1-5 . . TRBV15 TGTGCCACCAGCAGACCTAATCAGCCCCAGCATTTT CATSRPNQPQHF
TRBJ1-5 . . TRBV18 TGTGCCAGCTCACCCCCCTCCCCGGAGGGCAATACGGAGCCCCAGCATTTT CASSPPSPEGNTEPQHF
TRBJ2-3 TRBD1 . TRBV25-1 TGTGCCAGCGGACGGACAGGGGACGACGTTTTTAGCACAGATACGCAGTATTTT CASGRTGDDVFSTDTQYF
TRBJ2-7 TRBD1 . TRBV30 TGTGCCTGGACGAATGGGGACAGGGCCAACTACGAGCAGTACTTC CAWTNGDRANYEQYF
TRBJ2-2 . . TRBV6-1 TGTGCCAGCACCCTAGGTGGGGGCCAAGGGGAGCTGTTTTTT CASTLGGGQGELFF
TRBJ2-2 TRBD1 . TRBV7-7 TGTGCCAGCAGTCAGGGACAGGGCGCATCCGGGGAGCTGTTTTTT CASSQGQGASGELFF
TRBJ2-3 TRBD2 . TRBV11-2 TGTGCCAGCAGCTTAGATCCTCAGCACGGGAGGGGGTTCGATACGCAGTATTTT CASSLDPQHGRGFDTQYF
TRBJ1-5 . . TRBV6-5 TGTGCCAGCAGCCCGGCCCCCCCGAGGCAGCCCCAGCATTTT CASSPAPPRQPQHF
TRBJ2-7 . . TRBV29-1 TGCAGCGTTGAAACCGGTTTTTACGAGCAGTACTTC CSVETGFYEQYF
TRBJ2-7 TRBD2 . TRBV6-5 TGTGCCAGCAGTTCGACGGGACTAGCGGGCTCCTACGAGCAGTACTTC CASSSTGLAGSYEQYF
TRBJ1-1 . . TRBV27 TGTGCCAGCAGTTCCCAGGACCCGGAGGCTGAAGCTTTCTTT CASSSQDPEAEAFF
TRBJ2-7 TRBD1 . TRBV4-3 TGCGCCAGCAGCCAAAGACAGGGGTACGAGCAGTACTTC CASSQRQGYEQYF
TRBJ1-1 . . TRBV28 TGTGCCAGCAGCCCGGCGCTCAGGGTTAATACTGAAGCTTTCTTT CASSPALRVNTEAFF